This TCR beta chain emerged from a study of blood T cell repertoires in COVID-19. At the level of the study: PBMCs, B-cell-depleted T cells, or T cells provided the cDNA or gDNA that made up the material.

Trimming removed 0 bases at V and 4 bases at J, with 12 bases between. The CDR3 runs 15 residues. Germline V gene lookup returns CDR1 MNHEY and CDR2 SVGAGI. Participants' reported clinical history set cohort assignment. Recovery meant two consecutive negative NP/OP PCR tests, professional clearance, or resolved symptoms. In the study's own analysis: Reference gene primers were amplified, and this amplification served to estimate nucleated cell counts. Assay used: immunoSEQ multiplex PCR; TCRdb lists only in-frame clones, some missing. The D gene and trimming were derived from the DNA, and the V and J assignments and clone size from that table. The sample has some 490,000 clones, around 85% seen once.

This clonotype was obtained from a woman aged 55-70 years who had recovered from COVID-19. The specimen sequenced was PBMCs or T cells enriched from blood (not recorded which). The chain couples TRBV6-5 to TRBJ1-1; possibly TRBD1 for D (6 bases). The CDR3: CASSYSIGGGTEAFF. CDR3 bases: TGTGCCAGCAGTTACTCGATAGGGGGGGGCACTGAAGCTTTCTTT.